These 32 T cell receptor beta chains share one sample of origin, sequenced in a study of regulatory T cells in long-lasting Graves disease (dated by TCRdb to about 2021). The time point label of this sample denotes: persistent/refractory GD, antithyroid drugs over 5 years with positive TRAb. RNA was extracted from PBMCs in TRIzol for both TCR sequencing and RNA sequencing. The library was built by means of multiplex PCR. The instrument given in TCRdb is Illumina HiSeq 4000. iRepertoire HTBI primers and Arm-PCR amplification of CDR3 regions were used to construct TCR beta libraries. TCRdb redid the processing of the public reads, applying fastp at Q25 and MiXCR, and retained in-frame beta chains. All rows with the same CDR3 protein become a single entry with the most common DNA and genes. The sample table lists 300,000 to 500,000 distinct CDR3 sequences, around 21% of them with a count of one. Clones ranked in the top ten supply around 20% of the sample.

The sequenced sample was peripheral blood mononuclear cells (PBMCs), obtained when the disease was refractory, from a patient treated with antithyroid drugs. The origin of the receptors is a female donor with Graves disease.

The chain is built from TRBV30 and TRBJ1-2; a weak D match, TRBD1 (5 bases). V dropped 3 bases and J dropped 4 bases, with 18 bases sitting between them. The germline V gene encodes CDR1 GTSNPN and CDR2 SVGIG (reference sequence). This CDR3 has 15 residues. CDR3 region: CAWSPDPSGAYGYTF. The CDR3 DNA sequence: TGTGCCTGGAGCCCTGATCCGTCCGGGGCCTATGGCTACACCTTC.

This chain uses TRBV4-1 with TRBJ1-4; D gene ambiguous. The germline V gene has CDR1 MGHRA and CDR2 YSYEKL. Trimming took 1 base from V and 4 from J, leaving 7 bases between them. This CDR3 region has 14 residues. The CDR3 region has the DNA TGCGCCAGCAGCCAAGGAAGGGATAATGAAAAACTGTTTTTT. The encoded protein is CASSQGRDNEKLFF.

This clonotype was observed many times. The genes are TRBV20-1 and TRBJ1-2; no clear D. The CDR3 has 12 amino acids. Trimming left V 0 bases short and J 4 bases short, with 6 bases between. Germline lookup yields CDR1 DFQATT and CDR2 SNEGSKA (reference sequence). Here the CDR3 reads CSARDPRYGYTF. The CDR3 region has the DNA TGCAGTGCTAGAGATCCCCGCTATGGCTACACCTTC.

CDR3 coding DNA: TGTGCCAGCAGGTGGGGCCTGAGCACAGATACGCAGTATTTT. Its translation is CASRWGLSTDTQYF. V gene TRBV12-3 or TRBV12-4 combines with J gene TRBJ2-3; D may be TRBD1 (5 bases). Deletions cut 6 bases from V and 0 bases from J, with 10 bases between. This CDR3 spans 14 amino acids.

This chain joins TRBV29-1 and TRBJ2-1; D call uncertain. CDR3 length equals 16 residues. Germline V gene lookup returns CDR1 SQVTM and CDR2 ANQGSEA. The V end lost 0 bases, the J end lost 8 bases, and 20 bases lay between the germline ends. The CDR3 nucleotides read TGCAGCGTTGAAGAAGAGGCCGAGGCGATCGGCGATGAGCAGTTCTTC. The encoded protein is CSVEEEAEAIGDEQFF.

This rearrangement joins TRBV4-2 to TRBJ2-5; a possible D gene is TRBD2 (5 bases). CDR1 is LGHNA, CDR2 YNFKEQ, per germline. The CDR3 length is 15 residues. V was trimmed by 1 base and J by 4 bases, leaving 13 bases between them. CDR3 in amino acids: CASSQGERSSETQYF. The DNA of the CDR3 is TGTGCCAGCAGCCAAGGCGAGCGGAGTTCAGAGACCCAGTACTTC.

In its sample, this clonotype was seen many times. CDR3 region: CASRGAGGGETQYF. The CDR3 DNA reads TGTGCCAGCAGGGGGGCGGGAGGCGGAGAGACCCAGTACTTC. The chain is built from TRBV9 and TRBJ2-5; 8 bases line up with TRBD2. Germline V lookup: CDR1 SGDLS, CDR2 YYNGEE. The CDR3 spans 14 residues. Trimming took 5 bases from V and 4 from J; bases not matched to a gene: 7.

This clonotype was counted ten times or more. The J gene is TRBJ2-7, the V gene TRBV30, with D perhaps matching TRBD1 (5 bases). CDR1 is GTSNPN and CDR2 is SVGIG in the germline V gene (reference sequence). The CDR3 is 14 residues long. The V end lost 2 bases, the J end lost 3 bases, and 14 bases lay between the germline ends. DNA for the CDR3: TGTGCCTGGAGTCAGGGCAGGGCGTTCTACGAGCAGTACTTC. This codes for CAWSQGRAFYEQYF.

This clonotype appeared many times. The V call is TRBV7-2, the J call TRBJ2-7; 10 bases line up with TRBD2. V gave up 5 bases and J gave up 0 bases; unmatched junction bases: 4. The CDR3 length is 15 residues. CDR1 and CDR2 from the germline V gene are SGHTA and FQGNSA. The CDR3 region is CASSRAGGGSYEQYF. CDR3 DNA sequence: TGTGCCAGCAGCCGAGCGGGAGGGGGCTCCTACGAGCAGTACTTC. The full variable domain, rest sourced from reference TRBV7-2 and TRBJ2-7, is GAGVSQSPSNKVTEKGKDVELRCDPISGHTALYWYRQSLGQGLEFLIYFQGNSAPDKSGLPSDRFSAERTGGSVSTLTIQRTQQEDSAVYLCASSRAGGGSYEQYFGPGTRLTVT.

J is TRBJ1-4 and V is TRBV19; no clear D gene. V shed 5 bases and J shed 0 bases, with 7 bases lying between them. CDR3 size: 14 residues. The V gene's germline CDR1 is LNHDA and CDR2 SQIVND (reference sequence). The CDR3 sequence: CASSRRATNEKLFF. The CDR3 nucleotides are TGTGCCAGTAGTCGGAGAGCAACTAATGAAAAACTGTTTTTT.

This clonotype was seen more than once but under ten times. The chain's CDR3 is CSARASPDTQYF. The CDR3 DNA reads TGCAGTGCTAGAGCCTCTCCAGATACGCAGTATTTT. The rearrangement joins TRBV20-1 to TRBJ2-3; unclear D gene. CDR1 DFQATT and CDR2 SNEGSKA come from the germline V gene (reference sequence). The CDR3 runs to 12 residues. V shed 1 base and J shed 4 bases, with 6 bases lying between them.

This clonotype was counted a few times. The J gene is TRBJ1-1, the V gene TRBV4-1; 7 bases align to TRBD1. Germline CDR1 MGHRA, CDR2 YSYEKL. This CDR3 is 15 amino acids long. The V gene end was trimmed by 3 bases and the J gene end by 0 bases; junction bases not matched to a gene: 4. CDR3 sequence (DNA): TGCGCCAGCAGCCAGCCTGGGACAGTGAACACTGAAGCTTTCTTT. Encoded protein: CASSQPGTVNTEAFF.

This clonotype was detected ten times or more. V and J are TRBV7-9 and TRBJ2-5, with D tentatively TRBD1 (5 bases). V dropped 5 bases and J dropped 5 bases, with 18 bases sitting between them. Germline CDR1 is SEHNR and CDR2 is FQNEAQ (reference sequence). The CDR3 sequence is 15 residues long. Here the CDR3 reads CASSPKRQGSETQYF. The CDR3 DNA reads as TGTGCCAGCAGCCCTAAACGGCAGGGTAGCGAGACCCAGTACTTC.

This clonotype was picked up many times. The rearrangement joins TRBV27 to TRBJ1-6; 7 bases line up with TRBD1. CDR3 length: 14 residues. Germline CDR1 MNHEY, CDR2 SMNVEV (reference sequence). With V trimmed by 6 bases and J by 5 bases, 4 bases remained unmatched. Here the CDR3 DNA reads TGTGCCAGCAGGCCCGGGACAGATAATTCACCCCTCCACTTT. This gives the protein CASRPGTDNSPLHF.

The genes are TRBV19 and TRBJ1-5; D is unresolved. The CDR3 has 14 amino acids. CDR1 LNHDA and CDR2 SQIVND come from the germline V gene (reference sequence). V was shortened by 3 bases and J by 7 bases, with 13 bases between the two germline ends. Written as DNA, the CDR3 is TGTGCCAGTAGTATGGACGCCCCGGGCCAGCCCCAGCATTTT. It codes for CASSMDAPGQPQHF.

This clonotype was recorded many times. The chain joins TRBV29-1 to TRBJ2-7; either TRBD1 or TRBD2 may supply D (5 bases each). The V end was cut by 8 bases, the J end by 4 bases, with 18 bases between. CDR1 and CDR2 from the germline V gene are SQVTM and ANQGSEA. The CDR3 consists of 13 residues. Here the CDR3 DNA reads TGCAGCACTAGTTCCGGGACCCTTTACGAGCAGTACTTC. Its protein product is CSTSSGTLYEQYF.

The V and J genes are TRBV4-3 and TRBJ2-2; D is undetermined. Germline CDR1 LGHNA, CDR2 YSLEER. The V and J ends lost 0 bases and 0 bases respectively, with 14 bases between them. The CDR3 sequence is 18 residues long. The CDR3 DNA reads TGCGCCAGCAGCCAAGAATTGGCAGGCGTTGCGAACACCGGGGAGCTGTTTTTT. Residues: CASSQELAGVANTGELFF.

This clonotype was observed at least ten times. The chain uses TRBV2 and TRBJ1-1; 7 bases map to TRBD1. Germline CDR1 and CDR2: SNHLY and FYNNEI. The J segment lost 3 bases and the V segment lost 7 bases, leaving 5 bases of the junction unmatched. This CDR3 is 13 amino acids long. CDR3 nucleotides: TGTGCCAGCATTGGACAGGCCTACACTGAAGCTTTCTTT. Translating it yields CASIGQAYTEAFF. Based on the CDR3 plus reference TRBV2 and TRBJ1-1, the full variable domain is EPEVTQTPSHQVTQMGQEVILRCVPISNHLYFYWYRQILGQKVEFLVSFYNNEISEKSEIFDDQFSVERPDGSNFTLKIRSTKLEDSAMYFCASIGQAYTEAFFGQGTRLTVV.

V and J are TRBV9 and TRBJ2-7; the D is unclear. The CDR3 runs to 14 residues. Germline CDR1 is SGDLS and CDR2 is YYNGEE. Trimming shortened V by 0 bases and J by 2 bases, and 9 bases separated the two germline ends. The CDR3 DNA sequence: TGTGCCAGCAGCGTAGATCTGGATCCCTACGAGCAGTACTTC. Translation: CASSVDLDPYEQYF. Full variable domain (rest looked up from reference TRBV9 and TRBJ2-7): DSGVTQTPKHLITATGQRVTLRCSPRSGDLSVYWYQQSLDQGLQFLIQYYNGEERAKGNILERFSAQQFPDLHSELNLSSLELGDSALYFCASSVDLDPYEQYFGPGTRLTVT.

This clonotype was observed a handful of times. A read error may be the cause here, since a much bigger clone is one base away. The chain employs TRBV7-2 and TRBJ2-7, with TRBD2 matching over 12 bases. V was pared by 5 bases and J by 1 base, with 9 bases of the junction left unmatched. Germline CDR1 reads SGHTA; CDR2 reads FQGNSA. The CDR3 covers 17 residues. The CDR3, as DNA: TGTGCCAGCAGCATAACTAGCGGGAGGCTCTCTTCCTACGAGCAGTACTTC. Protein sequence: CASSITSGRLSSYEQYF.

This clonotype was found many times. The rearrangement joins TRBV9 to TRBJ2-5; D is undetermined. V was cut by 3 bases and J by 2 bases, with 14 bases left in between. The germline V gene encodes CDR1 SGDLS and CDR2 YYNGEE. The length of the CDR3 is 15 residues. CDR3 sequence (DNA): TGTGCCAGCAGCGGGGGAAGTCTGGGGCAAGAGACCCAGTACTTC. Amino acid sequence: CASSGGSLGQETQYF.

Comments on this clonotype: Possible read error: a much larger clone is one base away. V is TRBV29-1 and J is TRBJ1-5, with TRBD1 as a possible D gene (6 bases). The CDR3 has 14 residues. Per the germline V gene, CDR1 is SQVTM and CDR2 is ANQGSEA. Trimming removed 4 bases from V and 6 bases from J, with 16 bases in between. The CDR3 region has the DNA TGCAGCGTTGTGACCGGGGAAGGGGGTCAGCCCCAGCATTTT. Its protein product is CSVVTGEGGQPQHF.

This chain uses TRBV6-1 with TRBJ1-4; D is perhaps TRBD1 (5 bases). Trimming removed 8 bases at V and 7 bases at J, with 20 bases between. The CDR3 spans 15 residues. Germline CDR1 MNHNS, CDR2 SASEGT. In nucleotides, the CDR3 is TGTGCCAGCGCCCCCGGGTGGGGGGGACTTGAAAAACTGTTTTTT. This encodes CASAPGWGGLEKLFF.

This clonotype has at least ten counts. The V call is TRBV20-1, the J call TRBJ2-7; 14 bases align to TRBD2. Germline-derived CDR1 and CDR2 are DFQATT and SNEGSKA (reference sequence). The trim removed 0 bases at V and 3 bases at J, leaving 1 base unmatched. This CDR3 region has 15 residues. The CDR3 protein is CSARDGTSGSYEQYF. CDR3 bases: TGCAGTGCTAGAGACGGGACTAGCGGGAGCTACGAGCAGTACTTC.

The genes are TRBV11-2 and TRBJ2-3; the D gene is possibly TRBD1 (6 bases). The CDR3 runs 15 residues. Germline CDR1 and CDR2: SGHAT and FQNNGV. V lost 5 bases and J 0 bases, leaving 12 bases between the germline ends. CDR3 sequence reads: CASSPGQISTDTQYF. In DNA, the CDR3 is TGTGCCAGCAGCCCTGGACAGATTAGCACAGATACGCAGTATTTT.

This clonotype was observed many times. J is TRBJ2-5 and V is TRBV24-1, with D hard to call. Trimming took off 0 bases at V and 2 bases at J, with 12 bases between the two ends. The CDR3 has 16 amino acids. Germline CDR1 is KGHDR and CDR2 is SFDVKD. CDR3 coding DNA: TGTGCCACCAGTGATTTGAAGGGCCCTAGACAAGAGACCCAGTACTTC. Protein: CATSDLKGPRQETQYF.

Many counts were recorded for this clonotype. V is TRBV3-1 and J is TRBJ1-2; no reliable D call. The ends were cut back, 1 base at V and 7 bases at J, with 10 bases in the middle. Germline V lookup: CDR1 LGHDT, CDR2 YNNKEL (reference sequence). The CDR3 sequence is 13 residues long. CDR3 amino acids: CASSQAEGVGYTF. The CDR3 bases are TGTGCCAGCAGCCAAGCCGAGGGCGTTGGCTACACCTTC.

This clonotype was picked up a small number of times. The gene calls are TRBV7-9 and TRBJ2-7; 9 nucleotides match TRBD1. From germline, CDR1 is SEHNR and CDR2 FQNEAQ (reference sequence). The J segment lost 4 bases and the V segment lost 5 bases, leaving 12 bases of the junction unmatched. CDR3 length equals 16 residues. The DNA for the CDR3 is TGTGCCAGCAGCCCTCATGCGGGACAGGGAAATTACGAGCAGTACTTC. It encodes CASSPHAGQGNYEQYF.

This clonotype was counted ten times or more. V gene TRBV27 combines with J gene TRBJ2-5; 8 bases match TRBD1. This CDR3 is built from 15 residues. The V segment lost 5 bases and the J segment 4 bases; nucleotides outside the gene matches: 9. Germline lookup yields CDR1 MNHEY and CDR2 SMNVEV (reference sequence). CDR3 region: CASSDQGAVGETQYF. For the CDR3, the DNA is TGTGCCAGCAGTGATCAGGGGGCGGTGGGAGAGACCCAGTACTTC.

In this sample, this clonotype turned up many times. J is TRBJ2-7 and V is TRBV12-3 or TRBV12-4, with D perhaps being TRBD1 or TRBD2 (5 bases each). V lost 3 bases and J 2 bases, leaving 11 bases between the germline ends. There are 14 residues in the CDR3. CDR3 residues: CASSFGGAPYEQYF. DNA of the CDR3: TGTGCCAGCAGTTTTGGGGGAGCCCCCTACGAGCAGTACTTC.

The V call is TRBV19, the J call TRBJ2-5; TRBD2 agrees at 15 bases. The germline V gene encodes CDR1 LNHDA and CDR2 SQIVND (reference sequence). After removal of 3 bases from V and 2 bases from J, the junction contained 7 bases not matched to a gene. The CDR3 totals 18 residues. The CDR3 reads CASSIAGLAGGNQETQYF. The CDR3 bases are TGTGCCAGTAGTATCGCTGGACTAGCGGGAGGGAATCAAGAGACCCAGTACTTC.

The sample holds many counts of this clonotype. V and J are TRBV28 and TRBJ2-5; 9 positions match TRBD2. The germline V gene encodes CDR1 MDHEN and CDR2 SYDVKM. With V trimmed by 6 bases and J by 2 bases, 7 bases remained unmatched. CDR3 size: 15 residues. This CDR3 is CASRGSGSGQETQYF. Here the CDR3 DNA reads TGTGCCAGCAGAGGTAGCGGGAGTGGGCAAGAGACCCAGTACTTC.